A selection of T cell receptor beta chains follows, all from one sample in a study of blood T cell repertoires in COVID-19. Repertoires were generated with immunoSEQ multiplex PCR, while TCRdb's copy carries only in-frame clones and drops some. Of some 260,000 clones in the sample, roughly 80% were seen once. The sequenced sample was peripheral blood. Receptor source: a woman of 80 years or more with active or convalescent COVID-19. CDR3s include the opening cysteine and the closing phenylalanine or tryptophan. A D gene is named only where the DNA matches it firmly. The listing skips clone size in some rows; elsewhere it reads once, few, many or a size class.

d_gene	v_gene	j_gene	abundance	CDR3aa	CDR3nt
.	TRBV19	TRBJ1-4	.	CASSILGGREKLFF	TGTGCCAGTAGTATTTTAGGGGGTCGTGAAAAACTGTTTTTT
.	TRBV28	TRBJ1-2	.	CASSFVSDYGYTF	TGTGCCAGCAGTTTTGTTTCAGACTATGGCTACACCTTC
.	TRBV7-8	TRBJ1-1	.	CASSPPKPILTEAFF	TGTGCCAGCAGCCCCCCTAAGCCTATCCTGACTGAAGCTTTCTTT
.	TRBV10-3	TRBJ2-5	.	CAISELQGNQETQYF	TGTGCCATCAGTGAGTTACAGGGAAACCAAGAGACCCAGTACTTC
TRBD1	TRBV6-5	TRBJ1-1	once	CASYVGGQEAFF	TGTGCCAGCTACGTAGGGGGCCAAGAAGCTTTCTTT
TRBD2	TRBV19	TRBJ2-1	.	CASSVLAGVNEQFF	TGTGCCAGTAGTGTACTAGCGGGAGTCAATGAGCAGTTCTTC
.	TRBV6-1	TRBJ2-2	.	CASSEAGKRVYPGELFF	TGTGCCAGCAGTGAAGCTGGGAAGCGGGTGTATCCCGGGGAGCTGTTTTTT
.	TRBV28	TRBJ1-1	.	CASSDLAEAFF	TGTGCCAGCAGCGACTTAGCTGAAGCTTTCTTT
.	TRBV28	TRBJ1-1	.	CASSLYGGGTEAFF	TGTGCCAGCAGTTTGTATGGGGGGGGCACTGAAGCTTTCTTT
.	TRBV24-1	TRBJ1-2	many	CATSAAAREGVGYTF	TGTGCCACCAGTGCGGCCGCTCGGGAGGGAGTGGGCTACACCTTC
TRBD1	TRBV27	TRBJ1-5	few	CASSRDRGERKPQHF	TGTGCCAGCAGTCGGGACAGGGGCGAGAGAAAGCCCCAGCATTTT
TRBD1	TRBV2	TRBJ2-3	.	CASSDLGQGGDTQYF	TGTGCCAGCAGTGATTTGGGACAGGGCGGAGATACGCAGTATTTT
.	TRBV19	TRBJ2-1	.	CASSITGTRGTYNEQFF	TGTGCCAGTAGCATCACCGGGACAAGGGGAACATACAATGAGCAGTTCTTC
TRBD1	TRBV2	TRBJ1-5	once	CASSDAGQEDQPQHF	TGTGCCAGCAGTGACGCTGGACAGGAGGACCAGCCCCAGCATTTT
.	TRBV5-1	TRBJ1-1	.	CASGFGTNTEAFF	TGCGCCAGCGGGTTCGGGACAAACACTGAAGCTTTCTTT
.	TRBV10-3	TRBJ1-1	.	CAISESGGTEAFF	TGTGCCATCAGTGAGTCGGGGGGCACTGAAGCTTTCTTT
.	TRBV5-1	TRBJ2-1	.	CASQELVRNEQFF	TGCGCCAGCCAAGAGCTGGTCAGGAATGAGCAGTTCTTC
TRBD1	TRBV3-1/TRBV3-2	TRBJ2-5	once	CASSLGQGWTQYF	TGTGCCAGCAGTCTTGGACAGGGTTGGACCCAGTACTTC
.	TRBV18	TRBJ1-2	few	CASSPDRLRDGYTF	TGTGCCAGCTCACCTGACAGGCTTAGGGATGGCTACACCTTC
.	TRBV3-1/TRBV3-2	TRBJ2-5	.	CASSLLETQYF	TGTGCCAGCAGCCTACTCGAGACCCAGTACTTC
TRBD1	TRBV14	TRBJ1-1	.	CASSLGTGLNTEAFF	TGTGCCAGCAGCCTTGGGACAGGCCTGAACACTGAAGCTTTCTTT
TRBD1	TRBV28	TRBJ2-1	.	CASGTRTGYNEQFF	TGTGCCAGCGGAACTAGGACAGGCTACAATGAGCAGTTCTTC
.	TRBV7-8	TRBJ1-6	few	CASSLDRESPLHF	TGTGCCAGCAGCTTAGACCGGGAGTCACCCCTCCACTTT
.	TRBV6-1	TRBJ1-4	.	CASSEGAGREKLFF	TGTGCCAGCAGTGAAGGGGCAGGGAGGGAAAAACTGTTTTTT
.	TRBV2	TRBJ1-1	.	CASSEVPLSEAFF	TGTGCCAGCAGTGAAGTGCCACTTTCTGAAGCTTTCTTT
.	TRBV7-2	TRBJ2-4	.	CASSLQGYIQYF	TGTGCCAGCAGCTTACAGGGCTACATTCAGTACTTC
.	TRBV2	TRBJ1-6	.	CASSEGWPGDSPLHF	TGTGCCAGCAGTGAAGGATGGCCCGGGGATTCACCCCTCCACTTT
TRBD1	TRBV28	TRBJ2-5	.	CASTPGGQETQYF	TGTGCCAGCACACCAGGGGGTCAAGAGACCCAGTACTTC
.	TRBV10-3	TRBJ1-6	once	CAISDQGQFSPLHF	TGTGCCATCAGTGACCAGGGACAATTCTCTCCCCTCCACTTT
.	TRBV5-1	TRBJ2-1	once	CASSFGQRRDEQFF	TGCGCCAGCAGCTTTGGCCAAAGGAGAGATGAGCAGTTCTTC
.	TRBV4-2	TRBJ1-5	.	CASSQDRDSQPQHF	TGTGCCAGCAGCCAAGACAGGGATTCACAGCCCCAGCATTTT
TRBD1	TRBV4-1	TRBJ2-5	.	CASSQPDRNGETQYF	TGCGCCAGCAGCCAGCCGGACAGGAACGGAGAGACCCAGTACTTC
.	TRBV12-5	TRBJ1-6	.	CASGPQLSLPSDSVGGVRNSPLHF	TGTGCTAGTGGCCCCCAACTTAGCCTACCCAGCGATTCGGTGGGGGGGGTTCGGAATTCACCCCTCCACTTT
.	TRBV11-2	TRBJ1-2	.	CASSPNWTPPGF	TGTGCCAGCAGCCCTAATTGGACACCGCCAGGCTTC
.	TRBV15	TRBJ1-5	.	CATSSLGGSNQPQHF	TGTGCCACCAGCAGTCTGGGGGGGAGCAATCAGCCCCAGCATTTT
.	TRBV28	TRBJ1-4	.	CASSQANEKLFF	TGTGCCAGCAGTCAGGCTAATGAAAAACTGTTTTTT
.	TRBV5-6	TRBJ1-5	once	CASRLLGDNQPQHF	TGTGCCAGCAGACTACTTGGCGACAATCAGCCCCAGCATTTT
.	TRBV7-9	TRBJ1-5	.	CASSPESGGLQPQHF	TGTGCCAGCAGCCCCGAGAGCGGGGGTCTTCAGCCCCAGCATTTT
.	TRBV7-9	TRBJ1-1	.	CASSLEGFYTEAFF	TGTGCCAGCAGCTTAGAGGGGTTTTACACTGAAGCTTTCTTT
.	TRBV30	TRBJ1-1	.	CAWSIPGTPSEAFF	TGTGCCTGGAGTATCCCCGGGACACCGAGTGAAGCTTTCTTT
.	TRBV28	TRBJ1-4	.	CASNRATNEKLFF	TGTGCCAGCAACAGGGCAACTAATGAAAAACTGTTTTTT
TRBD1	TRBV11-2	TRBJ1-5	.	CASSLNRGGNQPQHF	TGTGCCAGCAGCCTTAACAGGGGTGGGAATCAGCCCCAGCATTTT
.	TRBV6-6	TRBJ1-1	.	CASRQTDTNTEAFF	TGTGCCAGCAGGCAAACAGATACGAACACTGAAGCTTTCTTT
TRBD1	TRBV10-2	TRBJ2-4	few	CASSGQGKNIQYF	TGCGCCAGCAGTGGACAGGGCAAAAACATTCAGTACTTC
.	TRBV2	TRBJ1-5	.	CASAGTYSNQPQHF	TGTGCCAGCGCGGGGACTTATAGCAATCAGCCCCAGCATTTT
.	TRBV7-9	TRBJ1-3	.	CASSYDGHLAGNTIYF	TGTGCCAGCAGCTACGATGGACATTTGGCTGGAAACACCATATATTTT